The 7 T cell receptor beta chains in this list originate from one sample, sequenced in a study of T-cell memory formation after mild COVID-19. TCRdb reanalysed the 5' RACE reads using MiXCR and keeps one entry per CDR3 protein. Of just over 300,000 distinct CDR3 sequences listed, 15% to 20% are singletons. Sequencing used PBMCs or a T cell subset sorted from them (not recorded which). These receptors all stem from a man between 18 and 35 years old who had mild COVID-19 (a few samples of this study predate the infection). Cell type and time point are not known.

This clonotype occurred once. CDR3 amino acids: CSAPRSGGGTDTQYF. The DNA for the CDR3 is TGCAGTGCTCCCCGTAGCGGGGGGGGCACAGATACGCAGTATTTT. This chain joins TRBV20-1 and TRBJ2-3; 11 positions agree with TRBD2. CDR1 DFQATT and CDR2 SNEGSKA come from the germline V gene (reference sequence). The trim removed 5 bases at V and 1 base at J, leaving 5 bases unmatched. This CDR3 region has 15 residues.

This clonotype was seen a handful of times. The chain joins TRBV4-1 to TRBJ1-4; 8 bases map to TRBD1. The CDR3 is made up of 14 amino acids. The J segment lost 6 bases and the V segment lost 8 bases, leaving 8 bases of the junction unmatched. Per germline, CDR1 MGHRA and CDR2 YSYEKL. The CDR3 bases are TGCGCCAGCCTTGACAGGGGCCGAGATGAAAAACTGTTTTTT. It yields the protein CASLDRGRDEKLFF.

Many counts were recorded for this clonotype. V is TRBV5-1 and J is TRBJ2-2; perhaps TRBD2 as D (7 bases). The CDR3 spans 14 residues. Germline V gene sequence: CDR1 SGHRS, CDR2 YFSETQ. V was pared by 5 bases and J by 3 bases, with 11 bases between. The CDR3 region has the DNA TGCGCCAGCAGTGGCGGGGGCTACACCGGGGAGCTGTTTTTT. Translating gives CASSGGGYTGELFF.

This clonotype was detected a few times. This chain joins TRBV6-2 or TRBV6-3 and TRBJ2-3; a weak D match, TRBD2 (6 bases). CDR3 length equals 14 residues. V lost 2 bases to trimming and J lost 5 bases, with 11 bases between them. Per germline, CDR1 MNHEY and CDR2 SVGEGT. The CDR3 DNA sequence: TGTGCCAGCAGTTACCGGCGGGGATTAGATACGCAGTATTTT. Translated, it gives CASSYRRGLDTQYF.

This clonotype was seen ten or more times. The chain joins TRBV7-9 to TRBJ1-1; possible D gene TRBD1, 6 bases. The CDR3 sequence is 13 residues long. V was cut by 4 bases and J by 5 bases, with 11 bases left in between. Per the germline V gene, CDR1 is SEHNR and CDR2 is FQNEAQ (reference sequence). CDR3 sequence (DNA): TGTGCCAGCAGCTGGTTAGGGGGGACTGAAGCTTTCTTT. The encoded protein is CASSWLGGTEAFF.

The chain has TRBV5-1 and TRBJ2-1; D perhaps matches TRBD2 (7 bases). The CDR3 loop spans 15 amino acids. Germline V CDR1 and CDR2: SGHRS, YFSETQ. With 6 bases removed from V and 9 bases from J, the gap between germline ends came to 22 bases. CDR3 in amino acids: CASTAGAGMEGEQFF. CDR3 nucleotide sequence: TGCGCCAGCACCGCGGGGGCAGGGATGGAGGGTGAGCAGTTCTTC.

The chain couples TRBV15 to TRBJ2-1, with 9 bases fitting TRBD2. Unmatched junction bases numbered 6, after V lost 1 base and J lost 14 bases. The germline CDR1 and CDR2 sequences are LNHNV and YYDKDF (reference sequence). This CDR3 spans 13 amino acids. As DNA, the CDR3 is TGTGCCACCAGCAGAGGGTCCGGGACTAGCAAGTTCTTC. Translated: CATSRGSGTSKFF.